Below, 29 T cell receptor beta chains from the same sample are listed, as sequenced in a study of spatial heterogeneity in lung cancer. These receptors' targets are unknown. TCRdb reanalysed the 5' RACE reads using MiXCR and keeps one entry per CDR3 protein. Among about 10,000 distinct CDR3 sequences, roughly 12% were seen once, and the ten largest hold over 9.5%. Stated time point: sample taken at primary tumor resection. Notes on the study in general: Tumor mutation count correlated with how many alpha and beta TCRs expanded intratumorally.

This specimen was lung tumor tissue, taken at surgery. Every receptor here comes from a male donor with early-stage non-small cell lung cancer.

This clonotype is categorized as medium-sized. As an off-target read in a library built for alpha chains, this beta chain has a frequency of little significance. The chain is built from TRBV29-1 and TRBJ2-1; 9 bases align to TRBD2. Germline V gene sequence: CDR1 SQVTM, CDR2 ANQGSEA. CDR3 length equals 12 residues. The J segment lost 10 bases and the V segment lost 5 bases, leaving 6 bases of the junction unmatched. The chain's CDR3 is CSVRRLAEEQFF. DNA of the CDR3: TGCAGCGTTCGCCGACTAGCGGAGGAGCAGTTCTTC.

Turning to this clonotype: This beta chain came through as a stray read in a library set up for alpha chains, and its size says little. V gene TRBV7-8 combines with J gene TRBJ1-1; 9 bases map to TRBD1. V dropped 0 bases and J dropped 2; count of bases not matched to a gene: 4. From germline, CDR1 is SGHVS and CDR2 FQNEAQ. This CDR3 is 16 amino acids long. This chain's CDR3 is CASSLAGQGLNTEAFF. CDR3 in DNA: TGTGCCAGCAGCTTAGCGGGACAGGGTCTCAACACTGAAGCTTTCTTT.

Judged by abundance, this clonotype is medium-sized (0.01 to 0.1%). This beta chain is off target for a library built for alpha chains, so its abundance means little. The chain recombines TRBV19 with TRBJ2-7; unclear D gene. Looked up from germline, CDR1 is LNHDA and CDR2 is SQIVND (reference sequence). Trimming stripped 3 bases from V and 0 bases from J, with 9 bases between. This CDR3 region has 14 residues. As DNA, the CDR3 is TGTGCCAGTAGTATGCAGGTCGACTCCTACGAGCAGTACTTC. Its translation is CASSMQVDSYEQYF.

This clonotype was seen many times. This beta chain lies outside the target of a library built for alpha chains; its clone size means little. CDR3 nucleotides: TGTGCCAGCAGCCTCGACTCACTCCAAGAGACCCAGTACTTC. This sequence encodes CASSLDSLQETQYF. The chain uses TRBV12-3 or TRBV12-4 and TRBJ2-5; D not resolved. Trimming removed 6 bases at V and 1 base at J, with 12 bases between. The CDR3 contains 14 residues.

This clonotype showed up many times. This beta chain lies outside the target of a library built for alpha chains; its clone size means little. V usage is TRBV21-1 and J usage is TRBJ2-1; the tabulated D call, TRBD1, remains unverified against the DNA. TRBV21-1 is described as a pseudogene. The length of the CDR3 is 17 residues. The CDR3 here is CASSKGLTSAGQNEQFF. The DNA of the CDR3 is TGTGCCAGCAGCAAAGGCCTGACAAGTGCGGGTCAGAATGAGCAGTTCTTC.

This clonotype was seen at least ten times. This beta chain slipped into a library made for alpha chains as a stray read, so its size is not meaningful. The V call is TRBV20-1, the J call TRBJ1-5, with 8 bases matching TRBD1. Germline trimming cut 3 bases from V and 0 bases from J; bases unmatched to any gene: 13. The CDR3 spans 18 residues. Germline V gene lookup returns CDR1 DFQATT and CDR2 SNEGSKA (reference sequence). The chain's CDR3 is CSASAQGGTLYSNQPQHF. The DNA of the CDR3 is TGCAGTGCTAGTGCACAGGGGGGGACACTCTATAGCAATCAGCCCCAGCATTTT.

Judged by abundance, this clonotype is medium-sized. The size of this beta chain means little, since it is a stray read in a library made for alpha chains. This rearrangement joins TRBV5-1 to TRBJ2-7; D might be TRBD1 (6 bases). Germline V CDR1 and CDR2: SGHRS, YFSETQ. This CDR3 is built from 16 residues. The germline V and J ends were trimmed by 4 bases and 1 base, with 18 bases remaining between them. CDR3 sequence (DNA): TGCGCCAGCAGCGGGGGTACAGGGACCCTATCCTACGAGCAGTACTTC. This codes for CASSGGTGTLSYEQYF.

This clonotype was observed many times. It may be a read error: a sequence one base away is much more abundant. Since the library was made to target alpha chains, this beta chain is a stray read and its abundance is not meaningful. This sequence joins TRBV10-3 and TRBJ1-1; 10 bases map to TRBD1. This CDR3 has 15 amino acids. Looked up from germline, CDR1 is ENHRY and CDR2 is SYGVKD. CDR3 nucleotide sequence: TGTGCCATCAGAGACCTGGACAGGGGGAACCCTGAAGCTTTCTTT. Translation: CAIRDLDRGNPEAFF.

This clonotype was counted a few times. For a library built for alpha chains, this beta chain is a stray read; little rests on its size. J is TRBJ2-1 and V is TRBV7-2; a weak D match, TRBD2 (5 bases). CDR3 length equals 14 residues. Germline-derived CDR1 and CDR2 are SGHTA and FQGNSA. Trimming stripped 4 bases from V and 6 bases from J, with 13 bases between. The CDR3 here is CASSSIRGSNEQFF. CDR3 sequence (DNA): TGTGCCAGCAGCTCAATTCGAGGGAGCAATGAGCAGTTCTTC.

Note on this clonotype: In a library made to pick up alpha chains, this beta chain is a stray read with a size that means little. The chain has TRBV4-3 and TRBJ1-4, with 8 bases fitting TRBD1. Trimming took 4 bases from V and 5 from J; bases not matched to a gene: 3. Germline V CDR1 and CDR2: LGHNA, YSLEER. The CDR3 has 14 residues. For the CDR3, the DNA is TGCGCCAGCAGCCGCCGGACAGGGAATGAAAAACTGTTTTTT. As protein: CASSRRTGNEKLFF.

By sample fraction, this clonotype is large. This beta chain is an off-target read within a library intended for alpha chains, so its frequency means little. This chain joins TRBV12-5 and TRBJ1-1, with D hard to call. This CDR3 has 13 amino acids. Germline V gene lookup returns CDR1 LGHNT and CDR2 FRNRAP. Between the trimmed V and J ends, which lost 3 bases and 5 bases, there was a span of 10 bases. CDR3 in DNA: TGTGCTAGTGGTTTATTAACTGGGACTGAAGCTTTCTTT. Translating gives CASGLLTGTEAFF.

This clonotype came up many times. This beta chain represents an off-target read in a library built for alpha chains; its size is of limited meaning. This chain joins TRBV20-1 and TRBJ2-1; D perhaps matches TRBD2 (6 bases). Germline assignment: CDR1 DFQATT and CDR2 SNEGSKA (reference sequence). V was clipped by 8 bases and J by 8 bases, with 22 bases between them. The CDR3 has 14 residues. The CDR3 region has the DNA TGCAGTACCCCCCGAGCTAGCGTCAGGCATGAGCAGTTCTTC. This gives the protein CSTPRASVRHEQFF.

There are many counts of this clonotype. A library made for alpha chains picked up this beta chain off target, so its size means little. The genes are TRBV4-1 and TRBJ1-5, with no clear D. Germline assignment: CDR1 MGHRA and CDR2 YSYEKL. The CDR3 extends over 16 amino acids. V was pared by 4 bases and J by 0 bases, with 13 bases between. The CDR3 region is CASSPLAGNSNQPQHF. In nucleotides, the CDR3 is TGCGCCAGCAGCCCACTGGCGGGTAATAGCAATCAGCCCCAGCATTTT.

Within the sample, this clonotype is medium-sized. In a library made to pick up alpha chains, this beta chain is a stray read with a size that means little. The chain combines TRBV4-1 with TRBJ2-1; 7 bases are shared with TRBD2. The ends lost 0 bases at V and 7 bases at J; junction bases unmatched: 9. The CDR3 loop spans 16 amino acids. In germline, CDR1 is MGHRA, CDR2 YSYEKL. The CDR3 region is CASSQDRAGVFNEQFF. The CDR3 nucleotides are TGCGCCAGCAGCCAAGATCGGGCGGGAGTGTTTAATGAGCAGTTCTTC.

Within the sample, this clonotype is medium-sized. In a library made to pick up alpha chains, this beta chain is a stray read with a size that means little. This chain joins TRBV27 and TRBJ2-2; 11 bases fit TRBD1. V lost 0 bases, J lost 7 bases, and 4 bases stayed unmatched. CDR1 MNHEY and CDR2 SMNVEV come from the germline V gene (reference sequence). The CDR3 has 16 residues. CDR3 residues: CASSLSGTGGIGELFF. CDR3 bases: TGTGCCAGCAGTTTATCGGGGACAGGGGGGATCGGGGAGCTGTTTTTT.

Concerning this clonotype: This beta chain is off target for a library built for alpha chains, so its abundance means little. The chain's CDR3 is CASIPPRGWNTEAFF. DNA of the CDR3: TGTGCCAGCATCCCCCCCCGGGGCTGGAACACTGAAGCTTTCTTT. V gene TRBV7-2 combines with J gene TRBJ1-1; tentatively, D is TRBD1 (5 bases). Germline-derived CDR1 and CDR2 are SGHTA and FQGNSA. Trimming took 7 bases from V and 1 from J, leaving 16 bases between them. The CDR3 extends over 15 amino acids. The variable domain in full, completed from reference TRBV7-2 and TRBJ1-1, reads GAGVSQSPSNKVTEKGKDVELRCDPISGHTALYWYRQSLGQGLEFLIYFQGNSAPDKSGLPSDRFSAERTGGSVSTLTIQRTQQEDSAVYLCASIPPRGWNTEAFFGQGTRLTVV.

This clonotype was counted at least ten times. This beta chain is a stray sequence in a library constructed for alpha chains; its clone size is not meaningful. This chain uses TRBV12-3 or TRBV12-4 with TRBJ1-1; D unresolved. The CDR3 length is 14 residues. The ends were cut back, 8 bases at V and 2 bases at J, with 15 bases in the middle. CDR3: CASRSPTLNTEAFF. CDR3 DNA: TGTGCCAGCCGCAGTCCGACACTTAACACTGAAGCTTTCTTT.

This clonotype has ten or more counts. This beta chain was picked up by a library intended for alpha chains and is off target, so its count carries little meaning. This chain joins TRBV6-6 and TRBJ1-1; maybe TRBD1 (5 bases). Germline V CDR1 and CDR2: MNHNY, SVGAGI (reference sequence). The V end lost 7 bases, the J end lost 3 bases, and 24 bases lay between the germline ends. The CDR3 runs 17 residues. The CDR3 reads CASNPGRGLTRDTEAFF. The CDR3 DNA is TGTGCCAGCAACCCCGGTCGGGGCCTCACCAGGGACACTGAAGCTTTCTTT.

Regarding this clonotype: This beta chain is an off-target read within a library intended for alpha chains, so its frequency means little. The chain is built from TRBV7-2 and TRBJ1-2; 7 nucleotides match TRBD1. V shed 1 base, J shed 6 bases, and the junction held 5 bases outside the gene matches. CDR3 length equals 14 residues. CDR1 SGHTA and CDR2 FQGNSA come from the germline V gene. The CDR3 reads CASSLERGLDGYTF. Written as DNA, the CDR3 is TGTGCCAGCAGCTTAGAAAGGGGGCTAGATGGCTACACCTTC.

This clonotype appeared a single time. This beta chain slipped into a library made for alpha chains as a stray read, so its size is not meaningful. V and J are TRBV5-6 and TRBJ1-1; D is ambiguous. Germline V CDR1 and CDR2: SGHDT, YYEEEE. The CDR3 covers 13 residues. V was shortened by 4 bases and J by 4 bases, with 11 bases between the two germline ends. The CDR3 reads CASSRPQVTEAFF. The CDR3 bases are TGTGCCAGCAGCCGCCCTCAAGTCACTGAAGCTTTCTTT.

Ten or more counts support this clonotype. With the library built for alpha chains, this beta chain is off target and its frequency is not meaningful. The chain is built from TRBV7-9 and TRBJ2-5, with a tentative D call TRBD2 (6 bases). The germline gives CDR1 SEHNR, CDR2 FQNEAQ (reference sequence). Between the trimmed V and J ends, which lost 1 base and 4 bases, there was a span of 10 bases. The CDR3 has 14 residues. CDR3 sequence (DNA): TGTGCCAGCAGCTTAGAAGGAGGGCTAGAGACCCAGTACTTC. Translation gives CASSLEGGLETQYF. The full variable domain, in which reference TRBV7-9 and TRBJ2-5 provide the parts outside the CDR3, is DTGVSQNPRHKITKRGQNVTFRCDPISEHNRLYWYRQTLGQGPEFLTYFQNEAQLEKSRLLSDRFSAERPKGSFSTLEIQRTEQGDSAMYLCASSLEGGLETQYFGPGTRLLVL.

The sample holds many counts of this clonotype. This beta chain appears as a stray read in a library generated for alpha chains; its size is not informative. J is TRBJ2-2 and V is TRBV12-3 or TRBV12-4, with TRBD2 identical over 12 bases. Germline trimming cut 3 bases from V and 4 bases from J; bases unmatched to any gene: 12. CDR3 size: 19 residues. CDR3 nucleotide sequence: TGTGCCAGCAGTTTCCCACTAGCGGGAGGCCCTGCGAGCACCGGGGAGCTGTTTTTT. This sequence encodes CASSFPLAGGPASTGELFF.

Within the sample, this clonotype is medium-sized (0.01 to 0.1%). This beta chain slipped into a library made for alpha chains as a stray read, so its size is not meaningful. The chain employs TRBV12-3 or TRBV12-4 and TRBJ1-2; weak D call: TRBD1 (5 bases). This CDR3 contains 15 residues. The germline V and J ends were trimmed by 6 bases and 5 bases, with 19 bases remaining between them. The CDR3 DNA reads as TGTGCCAGCAGCCCCTCCCGCCAGGGTTTATATGGCTACACCTTC. Translation gives CASSPSRQGLYGYTF.

By share, this clonotype counts as medium-sized. This beta chain is a stray read from a library made for alpha chains; its abundance is not meaningful. The genes are TRBV10-3 and TRBJ2-3, with D hard to call. This CDR3 region has 17 residues. Germline lookup yields CDR1 ENHRY and CDR2 SYGVKD. V lost 2 bases and J 5 bases, leaving 20 bases between the germline ends. The CDR3 loop reads CAISERSARTSLDTQYF. CDR3 nucleotide sequence: TGTGCCATCAGTGAGAGGTCCGCCCGTACCTCCTTAGATACGCAGTATTTT.

Within the sample, this clonotype is medium-sized. This beta chain is a stray read from a library made for alpha chains; its abundance is not meaningful. This chain uses TRBV7-9 with TRBJ1-5, with 9 bases lining up with TRBD1. The trim removed 4 bases at V and 5 bases at J, leaving 3 bases unmatched. The CDR3 extends over 14 amino acids. Germline-derived CDR1 and CDR2 are SEHNR and FQNEAQ (reference sequence). The CDR3 sequence: CASSSGTGHQPQHF. The CDR3 nucleotides read TGTGCCAGCAGCTCCGGGACAGGGCATCAGCCCCAGCATTTT. The whole variable domain, remainder taken from reference TRBV7-9 and TRBJ1-5, is DTGVSQNPRHKITKRGQNVTFRCDPISEHNRLYWYRQTLGQGPEFLTYFQNEAQLEKSRLLSDRFSAERPKGSFSTLEIQRTEQGDSAMYLCASSSGTGHQPQHFGDGTRLSIL.

In the case of this clonotype: This beta chain is an unintended read in a library built for alpha chains; its size means little. This chain joins TRBV7-9 and TRBJ2-5; 8 nucleotides match TRBD1. Germline CDR1 reads SEHNR; CDR2 reads FQNEAQ (reference sequence). The CDR3 loop spans 16 amino acids. J gave up 0 bases and V 2 bases, and 5 bases lay outside the gene matches. CDR3 protein: CASSLPYRGYQETQYF. The CDR3 DNA sequence: TGTGCCAGCAGCTTACCCTACAGGGGGTACCAAGAGACCCAGTACTTC.

This clonotype is medium-sized (0.01 to 0.1%). In a library made to pick up alpha chains, this beta chain is a stray read with a size that means little. The chain employs TRBV5-4 and TRBJ2-1, with D unclear. Germline assignment: CDR1 SGHNT and CDR2 YYREEE (reference sequence). The CDR3 contains 13 residues. The ends were cut back, 0 bases at V and 7 bases at J, with 8 bases in the middle. This CDR3 reads CASSLASENEQFF. CDR3 bases: TGTGCCAGCAGCTTGGCATCTGAGAATGAGCAGTTCTTC.

There are many counts of this clonotype. This beta chain is a stray read from a library made for alpha chains; its abundance is not meaningful. The chain is built from TRBV6-6 and TRBJ2-3; no clear D gene. This CDR3 is 14 amino acids long. V lost 2 bases to trimming and J lost 0 bases, with 6 bases between them. Per the germline V gene, CDR1 is MNHNY and CDR2 is SVGAGI (reference sequence). The CDR3 nucleotides are TGTGCCAGCAGTTACGAACCTAGCACAGATACGCAGTATTTT. Translation: CASSYEPSTDTQYF.

This clonotype came up many times. This beta chain is a stray read from a library made for alpha chains; its abundance is not meaningful. The genes are TRBV11-1 and TRBJ2-2, with D perhaps matching TRBD2 (6 bases). The germline gives CDR1 SGHAT, CDR2 FQDESV (reference sequence). This CDR3 has 16 amino acids. V was clipped by 4 bases and J by 7 bases, with 19 bases between them. CDR3 amino acids: CASSSATGGLGGELFF. The CDR3, as DNA: TGTGCCAGCAGCTCCGCGACCGGGGGTTTAGGCGGGGAGCTGTTTTTT.